This TCR beta chain emerged from a study of blood T cell repertoires in COVID-19. As for the study in general: PBMCs, B-cell-depleted T cells, or T cells were the source of the cDNA or gDNA that made up the material.

This CDR3 has 15 residues. The germline V gene has CDR1 SGHTA and CDR2 FQGNSA. V gave up 5 bases and J gave up 0 bases, with 11 bases separating them. The table came from immunoSEQ multiplex PCR; TCRdb's copy has only in-frame clones and leaves some out. The table includes some 200,000 clones, around nine tenths detected once. Sequenced: peripheral blood. This rearrangement joins TRBV7-2 to TRBJ1-3; no clear D gene. The clonotype was recovered from a young woman who had recovered from COVID-19. CDR3 sequence (DNA): TGTGCCAGCAGCGCCACATGGAGCTCTGGAAACACCATATATTTT. The encoded protein is CASSATWSSGNTIYF.